A single sample is the source of the 23 T cell receptor beta chains below, sequenced in a study of identical twins. From the 5' RACE reads, TCRdb called clonotypes with MiXCR, one entry per CDR3 protein. The table has 410,000 or so distinct CDR3 sequences, roughly 20% seen once; the top ten hold roughly 12%. The source material was naive T cells sorted from blood. These receptors were obtained from a man in his forties or fifties in good health.

The chain joins TRBV24-1 to TRBJ1-1; TRBD1 might be the D (5 bases). The CDR3 spans 12 residues. V lost 4 bases, J lost 10 bases, and 12 bases lay in between. Per germline, CDR1 KGHDR and CDR2 SFDVKD. The CDR3 region has the DNA TGTGCCACCAGTGAGGGTCCTGGGGGAGCTTTCTTT. Encoded protein: CATSEGPGGAFF.

The gene calls are TRBV6-2 or TRBV6-3 and TRBJ2-3; the D gene is possibly TRBD2 (6 bases). This CDR3 is built from 15 residues. Germline lookup yields CDR1 MNHEY and CDR2 SVGEGT. Trimming stripped 0 bases from V and 5 bases from J, with 12 bases between. The CDR3: CASSYSRRVGDTQYF. The CDR3 region has the DNA TGTGCCAGCAGTTACTCGAGGAGGGTGGGAGATACGCAGTATTTT.

This clonotype was seen repeatedly, ten times or more. The chain carries TRBV5-4 and TRBJ2-2; unclear D gene. This CDR3 comprises 12 residues. CDR1 is SGHNT and CDR2 is YYREEE in the germline V gene (reference sequence). V lost 0 bases, J lost 9 bases, and 6 bases lay in between. Here the CDR3 DNA reads TGTGCCAGCAGCTTGGACAGCTGGGAGCTGTTTTTT. Protein product: CASSLDSWELFF.

CDR3 residues: CATSRGGTDEQFF. The CDR3 coding sequence is TGTGCCACCAGCAGAGGCGGGACGGATGAGCAGTTCTTC. The genes are TRBV15 and TRBJ2-1; weak D call: TRBD2 (6 bases). V dropped 1 base and J dropped 8 bases, with 9 bases sitting between them. Germline CDR1 reads LNHNV; CDR2 reads YYDKDF (reference sequence). CDR3 length equals 13 residues. Drawing the rest from reference TRBV15 and TRBJ2-1, the complete variable domain is DAMVIQNPRYQVTQFGKPVTLSCSQTLNHNVMYWYQQKSSQAPKLLFHYYDKDFNNEADTPDNFQSRRPNTSFCFLDIRSPGLGDTAMYLCATSRGGTDEQFFGPGTRLTVL.

The chain combines TRBV6-2 or TRBV6-3 with TRBJ2-7; a possible D gene is TRBD1 (6 bases). This CDR3 has 16 amino acids. The germline CDR1 and CDR2 sequences are MNHEY and SVGEGT. Trimming took 2 bases from V and 0 from J, leaving 14 bases between them. CDR3 sequence (DNA): TGTGCCAGCAGTTACAGTCAGGGGTGGAGCTCCTACGAGCAGTACTTC. Translating it yields CASSYSQGWSSYEQYF.

In this sample, this clonotype turned up once. The V gene is TRBV20-1, the J gene TRBJ1-6; maybe TRBD1 (6 bases). V dropped 4 bases and J dropped 1 base, with 8 bases sitting between them. CDR1 and CDR2 from the germline V gene are DFQATT and SNEGSKA (reference sequence). The CDR3 runs to 14 residues. The chain's CDR3 is CSATGESYNSPLHF. Written as DNA, the CDR3 is TGCAGTGCTACAGGGGAATCCTATAATTCACCCCTCCACTTT.

Only a few counts were recorded for this clonotype. This rearrangement joins TRBV6-2 or TRBV6-3 to TRBJ2-1; 11 bases fit TRBD2. The CDR3 extends over 12 amino acids. Germline trimming cut 5 bases from V and 12 bases from J; bases unmatched to any gene: 3. Germline lookup yields CDR1 MNHEY and CDR2 SVGEGT. The CDR3 DNA reads TGTGCCAGCAGTATAGCGGGAGGGACGCAGTTCTTC. Its translation: CASSIAGGTQFF.

V gene TRBV19 combines with J gene TRBJ1-1; D possibly corresponds to TRBD1 (6 bases). The CDR3 spans 14 residues. Trimming stripped 5 bases from V and 1 base from J, with 11 bases between. Per the germline V gene, CDR1 is LNHDA and CDR2 is SQIVND (reference sequence). The CDR3 reads CASSVGQPNTEAFF. DNA of the CDR3: TGTGCCAGTAGTGTCGGACAGCCGAACACTGAAGCTTTCTTT. Full variable domain (missing parts from reference TRBV19 and TRBJ1-1): DGGITQSPKYLFRKEGQNVTLSCEQNLNHDAMYWYRQDPGQGLRLIYYSQIVNDFQKGDIAEGYSVSREKKESFPLTVTSAQKNPTAFYLCASSVGQPNTEAFFGQGTRLTVV.

This clonotype was observed a few times. The V gene is TRBV20-1, the J gene TRBJ2-7; 8 bases align to TRBD2. Germline loops: CDR1 DFQATT, CDR2 SNEGSKA (reference sequence). V shed 1 base and J 7 bases; nucleotides not matched to a gene: 12. The CDR3 extends over 15 amino acids. In DNA, the CDR3 is TGCAGTGCTAGAGGTGACAGCGGGAGAACGGGGGAGCAGTACTTC. As protein: CSARGDSGRTGEQYF.

Comments on this clonotype: One junction end does not reproduce the germline sequence, and a read error may be involved. CDR3 nucleotides: TGCGCCAGCAGCACAGGGGACAGGGACTACAATAAGCAGTTCTTC. This encodes CASSTGDRDYNKQFF. The chain recombines TRBV5-1 with TRBJ2-1; TRBD1 matches 9 bases. Germline CDR1 SGHRS, CDR2 YFSETQ. The CDR3 extends over 15 amino acids.

The gene calls are TRBV30 and TRBJ2-1; possible D gene TRBD1, 5 bases. Germline CDR1 and CDR2: GTSNPN and SVGIG (reference sequence). The CDR3 contains 11 residues. With 8 bases removed from V and 6 bases from J, the gap between germline ends came to 11 bases. CDR3 in DNA: TGTGCCCGTGGGGCCTTCAATGAGCAGTTCTTC. The encoded protein is CARGAFNEQFF.

This clonotype was observed a few times. The chain carries TRBV7-8 and TRBJ2-7, with 11 bases that match TRBD2. CDR3 length equals 16 residues. Germline V gives CDR1 SGHVS, CDR2 FQNEAQ. The V and J ends lost 5 bases and 4 bases, in that order; junction bases with no gene match: 10. CDR3 in DNA: TGTGCCAGCAGCCCCTATCTCGGGACTAGCGGTTACGAGCAGTACTTC. This encodes CASSPYLGTSGYEQYF. The full variable domain, rest sourced from reference TRBV7-8 and TRBJ2-7, is GAGVSQSPRYKVAKRGQDVALRCDPISGHVSLFWYQQALGQGPEFLTYFQNEAQLDKSGLPSDRFFAERPEGSVSTLKIQRTQQEDSAVYLCASSPYLGTSGYEQYFGPGTRLTVT.

This clonotype has a handful of counts. This chain joins TRBV20-1 and TRBJ1-2, with TRBD1 as a possible D gene (5 bases). The CDR3 is made up of 11 amino acids. Germline V gene sequence: CDR1 DFQATT, CDR2 SNEGSKA (reference sequence). CDR3 sequence (DNA): TGCAAGGGTTGGGGGGACTATGGCTACACCTTC. Residues: CKGWGDYGYTF.

This clonotype showed up many times. The V and J genes are TRBV20-1 and TRBJ2-1; no definite D call. Germline V gene lookup returns CDR1 DFQATT and CDR2 SNEGSKA (reference sequence). The CDR3 runs to 13 residues. Trimming removed 5 bases from V and 3 bases from J, with 11 bases in between. This chain's CDR3 is CSALSPGYNEQFF. CDR3 bases: TGCAGTGCTCTGTCGCCAGGCTACAATGAGCAGTTCTTC.

This chain links TRBV27 with TRBJ2-7; the D gene is possibly TRBD2 (6 bases). CDR1 is MNHEY, CDR2 SMNVEV, per germline (reference sequence). This CDR3 has 14 amino acids. V lost 9 bases, J lost 0 bases, and 15 bases lay in between. CDR3 in amino acids: CASSNSGSSYEQYF. The CDR3, as DNA: TGTGCCAGTTCAAATAGCGGCAGCTCCTACGAGCAGTACTTC.

J is TRBJ2-2 and V is TRBV6-1; possibly TRBD2 for D (6 bases). There are 14 residues in the CDR3. Per the germline V gene, CDR1 is MNHNS and CDR2 is SASEGT. The V and J ends lost 9 bases and 0 bases respectively, with 11 bases between them. CDR3 in DNA: TGTGCCAGTGGGACTTTCGCGAACACCGGGGAGCTGTTTTTT. This translates into CASGTFANTGELFF.

V and J are TRBV7-2 and TRBJ2-7; 10 nucleotides agree with TRBD1. V was pared by 1 base and J by 5 bases, with 8 bases of the junction left unmatched. Germline CDR1 reads SGHTA; CDR2 reads FQGNSA. The CDR3 is made up of 16 amino acids. CDR3 nucleotides: TGTGCCAGCAGCTTAGACTGGGACAGGGGAAGGAACGAGCAGTACTTC. It translates to CASSLDWDRGRNEQYF.

This chain links TRBV6-2 or TRBV6-3 with TRBJ2-1; 7 positions match TRBD1. J lost 4 bases, V lost 0 bases, and 6 bases had no gene match. CDR3 length equals 16 residues. Germline V CDR1 and CDR2: MNHEY, SVGEGT. CDR3 nucleotides: TGTGCCAGCAGTTACTCGTCGGGACAGTTATACAATGAGCAGTTCTTC. Amino acid sequence: CASSYSSGQLYNEQFF.

This chain joins TRBV4-1 and TRBJ2-3; 10 bases match TRBD2. This CDR3 comprises 17 residues. Germline V lookup: CDR1 MGHRA, CDR2 YSYEKL. V was clipped by 0 bases and J by 2 bases; unmatched bases: 5. In DNA form, the CDR3 reads TGCGCCAGCAGCCAAGATCGCCTAGCGGGGGACACAGATACGCAGTATTTT. Its protein is CASSQDRLAGDTDTQYF.

The rearrangement uses TRBV5-1 and TRBJ1-2; no definite D call. Germline V gives CDR1 SGHRS, CDR2 YFSETQ. Trimming took 5 bases from V and 0 from J, leaving 20 bases between them. This CDR3 has 17 amino acids. The CDR3 nucleotides read TGCGCCAGCAGAACCGGGATATTCACGTTGGCTAACTATGGCTACACCTTC. Protein: CASRTGIFTLANYGYTF.

V usage is TRBV7-2 and J usage is TRBJ1-5, with D possibly matching TRBD1 (5 bases). Trimming stripped 5 bases from V and 3 bases from J, with 11 bases between. Germline CDR1 is SGHTA and CDR2 is FQGNSA. CDR3 length equals 14 residues. CDR3 DNA: TGTGCCAGCAGCGGGGGGGGAGTCAATCAGCCCCAGCATTTT. Encoded protein: CASSGGGVNQPQHF.

The chain uses TRBV9 and TRBJ2-5; 10 bases line up with TRBD2. Trimming removed 3 bases from V and 5 bases from J; junction bases left unmatched: 4. The CDR3 runs to 14 residues. CDR1 is SGDLS and CDR2 is YYNGEE in the germline V gene. The CDR3 region has the DNA TGTGCCAGCAGCGCAGCGGGGGGGCGTGAGACCCAGTACTTC. It specifies CASSAAGGRETQYF.

In this sample, this clonotype turned up a few times. The chain combines TRBV20-1 with TRBJ2-3; 9 positions agree with TRBD2. This CDR3 is 13 amino acids long. Germline CDR1 DFQATT, CDR2 SNEGSKA (reference sequence). J lost 3 bases, V lost 8 bases, and 6 bases had no gene match. CDR3 bases: TGCAGTAATAGCGGGAGTGGGACAGATACGCAGTATTTT. It encodes CSNSGSGTDTQYF.